Each of the 31 T cell receptor beta chains below was sequenced from the same sample in a study of early stage breast cancer tumors. TCRdb's table, derived via immunoSEQ multiplex PCR, lists solely in-frame clones and lacks some. The sample records about 17,000 clones, approximately 82% being singletons. Sequenced sample: blood. These TCRs come from a person aged 65-85 years with breast cancer.

V and J are TRBV30 and TRBJ2-5; D is perhaps TRBD2 (6 bases). The CDR3 has 11 amino acids. The germline V gene has CDR1 GTSNPN and CDR2 SVGIG (reference sequence). Trimming pared 2 bases from V and 9 bases from J, leaving 10 bases between. The CDR3 spells CAWSSGRSQYF. The CDR3, as DNA: TGTGCCTGGAGTTCGGGGAGGTCCCAGTACTTC.

The V gene is TRBV5-1, the J gene TRBJ2-3; no definite D call. Germline V lookup: CDR1 SGHRS, CDR2 YFSETQ. The germline V and J ends were trimmed by 2 bases and 2 bases, with 12 bases remaining between them. The CDR3 length is 15 residues. CDR3 sequence: CASSFNAPNTDTQYF. The CDR3, as DNA: TGCGCCAGCAGCTTTAACGCCCCTAACACAGATACGCAGTATTTT.

The chain joins TRBV6-4 to TRBJ1-6; a possible D gene is TRBD1 (5 bases). Germline V CDR1 and CDR2: MRHNA, SNTAGT. This CDR3 region has 13 residues. Trimming cost V 4 bases and J 8 bases, with 9 bases left between them. This CDR3 is CASSARVDSPLHF. Written as DNA, the CDR3 is TGTGCCAGCAGTGCCAGGGTGGATTCACCCCTCCACTTT.

V is TRBV2 and J is TRBJ2-5; D is uncertain. The DNA end is a closer match to TRBJ2-7, so the J assignment may be wrong. Per germline, CDR1 SNHLY and CDR2 FYNNEI. The CDR3 length is 14 residues. Written as DNA, the CDR3 is TGTGCCAGCAGTGAATTTATGGGCTCCTACGAGCAGTACTTC. It translates to CASSEFMGSYEQYF.

This clone has just one count. The chain carries TRBV6-5 and TRBJ1-1; D uncertain. Trimming stripped 2 bases from V and 1 base from J, with 5 bases between. The CDR3 is 13 residues long. In germline, CDR1 is MNHEY, CDR2 SVGAGI. The CDR3 spells CASSYAENTEAFF. As DNA, the CDR3 is TGTGCCAGCAGTTACGCAGAGAACACTGAAGCTTTCTTT.

This clone was counted a few times. The chain links TRBV29-1 to TRBJ1-1; D is unclear. CDR1 is SQVTM, CDR2 ANQGSEA, per germline. Trimming pared 4 bases from V and 2 bases from J, leaving 5 bases between. The CDR3 is made up of 11 amino acids. CDR3 coding DNA: TGCAGCGTTGCCTATAACACTGAAGCTTTCTTT. Amino acid sequence: CSVAYNTEAFF. The variable domain in full, completed from reference TRBV29-1 and TRBJ1-1, reads SAVISQKPSRDICQRGTSLTIQCQVDSQVTMMFWYRQQPGQSLTLIATANQGSEATYESGFVIDKFPISRPNLTFSTLTVSNMSPEDSSIYLCSVAYNTEAFFGQGTRLTVV.

The chain links TRBV29-1 to TRBJ1-1; 10 nucleotides align to TRBD1. The V gene end was trimmed by 6 bases and the J gene end by 11 bases; junction bases not matched to a gene: 9. Per germline, CDR1 SQVTM and CDR2 ANQGSEA. The CDR3 has 12 residues. This CDR3 is CSVCPGTGAAFF. The CDR3 DNA sequence: TGCAGCGTCTGTCCCGGGACAGGGGCGGCTTTCTTT. The full variable domain, completed using reference TRBV29-1 and TRBJ1-1, is SAVISQKPSRDICQRGTSLTIQCQVDSQVTMMFWYRQQPGQSLTLIATANQGSEATYESGFVIDKFPISRPNLTFSTLTVSNMSPEDSSIYLCSVCPGTGAAFFGQGTRLTVV.

J is TRBJ2-7 and V is TRBV4-1; 7 nucleotides line up with TRBD2. Germline CDR1 MGHRA, CDR2 YSYEKL. V shed 2 bases and J 3 bases; nucleotides not matched to a gene: 4. The CDR3 is 14 amino acids. The CDR3 loop is CASSQTGTNYEQYF. In DNA form, the CDR3 reads TGCGCCAGCAGCCAAACCGGGACTAACTACGAGCAGTACTTC.

V is TRBV5-1 and J is TRBJ1-2, with D possibly TRBD1 on 6 matching bases. The germline V gene has CDR1 SGHRS and CDR2 YFSETQ. V shed 0 bases and J shed 6 bases, with 15 bases lying between them. The CDR3 length is 15 residues. CDR3 sequence (DNA): TGCGCCAGCAGCTTGGAATTGGCAGGGGAAGATGGCTACACCTTC. Amino acid sequence: CASSLELAGEDGYTF.

CDR3 DNA sequence: TGTGCCAGCAGTGACTCGAGGGCTGAAGCTTTCTTT. Its protein is CASSDSRAEAFF. V usage is TRBV6-4 and J usage is TRBJ1-1; D is uncertain. The CDR3 loop spans 12 amino acids. The V end lost 0 bases, the J end lost 6 bases, and 5 bases lay between the germline ends. Looked up from germline, CDR1 is MRHNA and CDR2 is SNTAGT.

V usage is TRBV19 and J usage is TRBJ2-5; D gene unclear. The CDR3 runs 13 residues. V gave up 5 bases and J gave up 0 bases, with 7 bases separating them. Germline V gene sequence: CDR1 LNHDA, CDR2 SQIVND (reference sequence). CDR3: CASSFSYQETQYF. CDR3 bases: TGTGCCAGTAGTTTTAGTTACCAAGAGACCCAGTACTTC.

CDR3 nucleotides: TGTGCCAGCAGCTCCAGACATCTGAACACTGAAGCTTTCTTT. This translates into CASSSRHLNTEAFF. The rearrangement uses TRBV11-2 and TRBJ1-1; no reliable D call. Deletions cut 4 bases from V and 0 bases from J, with 9 bases between. The V gene's germline CDR1 is SGHAT and CDR2 FQNNGV. The CDR3 is made up of 14 amino acids. Full variable domain (remainder filled in from reference TRBV11-2 and TRBJ1-1): EAGVAQSPRYKIIEKRQSVAFWCNPISGHATLYWYQQILGQGPKLLIQFQNNGVVDDSQLPKDRFSAERLKGVDSTLKIQPAKLEDSAVYLCASSSRHLNTEAFFGQGTRLTVV.

The rearrangement links TRBV6-5 to TRBJ2-7; D perhaps matches TRBD1 (6 bases). Germline lookup yields CDR1 MNHEY and CDR2 SVGAGI. Trimming left V 7 bases short and J 4 bases short, with 17 bases between. The CDR3 length is 14 residues. The CDR3 coding sequence is TGTGCCAGCAAGATACAGGGCCCGGGGTACGAGCAGTACTTC. It yields the protein CASKIQGPGYEQYF.

The V gene is TRBV7-5, the J gene TRBJ1-6; the DNA was not compared with TRBD1, the D call given in the table. TRBV7-5 is flagged as a pseudogene. The CDR3 is made up of 15 amino acids. CDR3 DNA sequence: TGTGTCAGAAGCACCCGACAGGAGCCCAATTCACCCCTCCACTTT. Protein product: CVRSTRQEPNSPLHF.

This clone came up a few times. This sequence joins TRBV2 and TRBJ1-2; 7 bases are a match to TRBD1. The CDR3 is made up of 15 amino acids. The ends lost 4 bases at V and 7 bases at J; junction bases unmatched: 12. Germline V gives CDR1 SNHLY, CDR2 FYNNEI. This CDR3 reads CASSAYGQAQVGYTF. CDR3 DNA sequence: TGTGCCAGCAGTGCATATGGACAGGCTCAGGTTGGCTACACCTTC. Full variable domain (rest looked up from reference TRBV2 and TRBJ1-2): EPEVTQTPSHQVTQMGQEVILRCVPISNHLYFYWYRQILGQKVEFLVSFYNNEISEKSEIFDDQFSVERPDGSNFTLKIRSTKLEDSAMYFCASSAYGQAQVGYTFGSGTRLTVV.

In DNA, the CDR3 is TGTGCCAGCTCACCAGGGACAGGTGAGAGTCAGCCCCAGCATTTT. Translating gives CASSPGTGESQPQHF. This chain joins TRBV18 and TRBJ1-5; 8 nucleotides match TRBD1. This CDR3 region has 15 residues. In germline, CDR1 is KGHSH, CDR2 LQKENI. V lost 2 bases to trimming and J lost 6 bases; unmatched junction nucleotides: 6.

The chain combines TRBV7-9 with TRBJ2-3; the match to TRBD2 covers 10 bases. The CDR3 has 17 amino acids. V lost 5 bases, J lost 1 base, and 9 bases stayed unmatched. CDR1 and CDR2 (germline): SEHNR, FQNEAQ (reference sequence). The CDR3 sequence: CASSRGEAGGGTDTQYF. The CDR3, as DNA: TGTGCCAGCAGCCGAGGAGAAGCGGGGGGGGGCACAGATACGCAGTATTTT.

V is TRBV27 and J is TRBJ2-7; D is possibly TRBD2 (6 bases). The CDR3 has 14 amino acids. CDR1 is MNHEY and CDR2 is SMNVEV in the germline V gene (reference sequence). The V end lost 5 bases, the J end lost 1 base, and 12 bases lay between the germline ends. In DNA form, the CDR3 reads TGTGCCAGCAGTCCTCGGGGGAGATCCTACGAGCAGTACTTC. Translating gives CASSPRGRSYEQYF.

This clone was detected a few times. CDR3: CASSQRTGVNTEAFF. The CDR3 coding sequence is TGCGCCAGCAGCCAAAGGACAGGGGTGAACACTGAAGCTTTCTTT. The chain is built from TRBV5-1 and TRBJ1-1; 9 bases align to TRBD1. CDR1 and CDR2 (germline): SGHRS, YFSETQ. The ends lost 4 bases at V and 0 bases at J; junction bases unmatched: 4. The CDR3 is made up of 15 amino acids. The whole variable domain, remainder taken from reference TRBV5-1 and TRBJ1-1, is KAGVTQTPRYLIKTRGQQVTLSCSPISGHRSVSWYQQTPGQGLQFLFEYFSETQRNKGNFPGRFSGRQFSNSRSEMNVSTLELGDSALYLCASSQRTGVNTEAFFGQGTRLTVV.

This clone has only a few counts. The rearrangement links TRBV6-6 to TRBJ1-6; a weak D match, TRBD1 (5 bases). Trimming stripped 0 bases from V and 10 bases from J, with 16 bases between. In germline, CDR1 is MNHNY, CDR2 SVGAGI (reference sequence). This CDR3 is 16 amino acids long. The CDR3 loop reads CASSYSPDGGGSPLHF. The CDR3 region has the DNA TGTGCCAGCAGTTACTCCCCGGACGGCGGGGGATCACCCCTCCACTTT.

V gene TRBV5-4 combines with J gene TRBJ2-2; 15 bases line up with TRBD2. The V gene's germline CDR1 is SGHNT and CDR2 YYREEE (reference sequence). The CDR3 contains 16 residues. V was clipped by 4 bases and J by 5 bases; unmatched bases: 3. The CDR3 region is CASSRGLAGGTGELFF. The CDR3 nucleotides read TGTGCCAGCAGCAGGGGACTAGCGGGGGGTACCGGGGAGCTGTTTTTT.

The chain carries TRBV2 and TRBJ1-1; 7 bases match TRBD1. V was clipped by 4 bases and J by 1 base; unmatched bases: 6. Germline CDR1 SNHLY, CDR2 FYNNEI. The CDR3 consists of 15 residues. The CDR3 loop is CASSGTGTANTEAFF. The DNA for the CDR3 is TGTGCCAGCAGTGGTACCGGGACAGCGAACACTGAAGCTTTCTTT.

This chain joins TRBV30 and TRBJ2-7; D might be TRBD1 (7 bases). The CDR3 length is 13 residues. Germline assignment: CDR1 GTSNPN and CDR2 SVGIG (reference sequence). The V and J ends lost 3 bases and 4 bases respectively, with 13 bases between them. The CDR3 DNA reads as TGTGCCTGGAGGGCGGCAGGGGGGTACGAGCAGTACTTC. It encodes CAWRAAGGYEQYF.

CDR3 region: CASSQDRGNYGYTF. For the CDR3, the DNA is TGTGCCAGCAGCCAAGACCGGGGAAACTATGGCTACACCTTC. The chain couples TRBV14 to TRBJ1-2; no clear D gene. This CDR3 contains 14 residues. Germline CDR1 reads SGHDN; CDR2 reads FVKESK. Trimming shortened V by 0 bases and J by 2 bases, and 7 bases separated the two germline ends.

The V call is TRBV18, the J call TRBJ1-1; 8 nucleotides align to TRBD1. Trimming took 3 bases from V and 8 from J; bases not matched to a gene: 8. The CDR3 contains 14 residues. Germline-derived CDR1 and CDR2 are KGHSH and LQKENI. In nucleotides, the CDR3 is TGTGCCAGCTCACCCCTACAGGGGGAATTAGAAGCTTTCTTT. This sequence encodes CASSPLQGELEAFF.

V gene TRBV19 combines with J gene TRBJ2-7; 10 bases align to TRBD1. V lost 4 bases to trimming and J lost 5 bases; unmatched junction nucleotides: 11. Germline V gene lookup returns CDR1 LNHDA and CDR2 SQIVND (reference sequence). This CDR3 is built from 16 residues. In nucleotides, the CDR3 is TGTGCCAGTAGTAACTCCGGGACAGGGGTACGTAACGAGCAGTACTTC. This sequence encodes CASSNSGTGVRNEQYF.

The rearrangement uses TRBV10-3 and TRBJ1-3; D call uncertain. The germline gives CDR1 ENHRY, CDR2 SYGVKD. The V gene lost 10 bases and the J gene lost 4 bases, with 17 bases spanning the gap. The CDR3 runs 14 residues. CDR3 nucleotides: TGTGCCAATTCCGAGCCGACTTACGGAAACACCATATATTTT. Translation: CANSEPTYGNTIYF.

The rearrangement uses TRBV5-4 and TRBJ1-1; 7 bases match TRBD1. With 4 bases clipped from V and 0 bases from J, the junction kept 3 bases outside the gene matches. Germline-derived CDR1 and CDR2 are SGHNT and YYREEE (reference sequence). This CDR3 is built from 14 residues. The CDR3 DNA is TGTGCCAGCAGCATCGGGACAGTGAACACTGAAGCTTTCTTT. It is translated as CASSIGTVNTEAFF.

The J gene is TRBJ2-2, the V gene TRBV7-2; the D gene is possibly TRBD2 (5 bases). V shed 5 bases and J shed 9 bases, with 19 bases lying between them. CDR3 size: 15 residues. CDR1 is SGHTA and CDR2 is FQGNSA in the germline V gene. The chain's CDR3 is CASSLQLGSHRELFF. The CDR3 coding sequence is TGTGCCAGCAGCCTTCAACTAGGAAGCCACCGGGAGCTGTTTTTT. The variable domain in full, with the rest retrieved from reference TRBV7-2 and TRBJ2-2, is GAGVSQSPSNKVTEKGKDVELRCDPISGHTALYWYRQSLGQGLEFLIYFQGNSAPDKSGLPSDRFSAERTGGSVSTLTIQRTQQEDSAVYLCASSLQLGSHRELFFGEGSRLTVL.

V and J are TRBV7-9 and TRBJ2-7, with 12 bases lining up with TRBD1. The CDR3 has 15 residues. V lost 4 bases, J lost 6 bases, and 7 bases stayed unmatched. Germline assignment: CDR1 SEHNR and CDR2 FQNEAQ (reference sequence). CDR3 DNA: TGTGCCAGCAGCTACCCGGGACAGGGGGCGTCCGAGCAGTACTTC. Its protein product is CASSYPGQGASEQYF.

This clone was seen a handful of times. The chain employs TRBV6-5 and TRBJ2-3, with 10 bases identical to TRBD1. CDR1 and CDR2 (germline): MNHEY, SVGAGI. The CDR3 has 14 amino acids. V lost 6 bases to trimming and J lost 5 bases; unmatched junction nucleotides: 5. The CDR3 spells CASSGQGVLDTQYF. In DNA, the CDR3 is TGTGCCAGCAGCGGACAGGGGGTGTTAGATACGCAGTATTTT.